The rows below give T cell receptor beta chains drawn from one sample of a study of blood T cell repertoires in COVID-19. Sequencing used immunoSEQ multiplex PCR; TCRdb keeps in-frame clones, though not all of them. This table holds 250,000 to 350,000 clones, roughly 90% found once. Sample: PBMCs or T cells enriched from blood (not recorded which). These receptors were obtained from a woman aged 45-65 years who had been exposed to COVID-19. The CDR3 runs from the conserved cysteine through the conserved F or W. The D gene is left open where the match is weak. Expanded clones are given a class, and other clones once, few, many or no size at all.

CDR3 length: 14; V gene: TRBV28; clone size: .; D gene: .; J gene: TRBJ1-2; CDR3 protein: CASSFQGLDYGYTF; CDR3 DNA: TGTGCCAGCAGTTTCCAGGGTCTGGACTATGGCTACACCTTC
CDR3 length: 13; V gene: TRBV16; clone size: .; D gene: .; J gene: TRBJ1-5; CDR3 protein: CASSHAGNQPQHF; CDR3 DNA: TGTGCCAGCAGCCATGCGGGGAATCAGCCCCAGCATTTT
CDR3 length: 15; V gene: TRBV19; clone size: .; D gene: .; J gene: TRBJ2-3; CDR3 protein: CASSITDSLTDTQYF; CDR3 DNA: TGTGCCAGTAGTATTACTGACTCCCTCACAGATACGCAGTATTTT
CDR3 length: 11; V gene: TRBV6-5; clone size: .; D gene: .; J gene: TRBJ2-7; CDR3 protein: CASRSLYEQYF; CDR3 DNA: TGTGCCAGCAGGTCACTCTACGAGCAGTACTTC
CDR3 length: 17; V gene: TRBV5-1; clone size: once; D gene: TRBD1; J gene: TRBJ2-1; CDR3 protein: CASSLYWDRSSYNEQFF; CDR3 DNA: TGCGCCAGCAGCTTATACTGGGACAGGAGCTCCTACAATGAGCAGTTCTTC
CDR3 length: 17; V gene: TRBV4-1; clone size: .; D gene: TRBD2; J gene: TRBJ2-2; CDR3 protein: CASSPGLAETLTGELFF; CDR3 DNA: TGCGCCAGCAGCCCAGGACTAGCGGAGACCTTAACCGGGGAGCTGTTTTTT
CDR3 length: 15; V gene: TRBV28; clone size: .; D gene: TRBD1; J gene: TRBJ1-3; CDR3 protein: CASRTQGVSGNTIYF; CDR3 DNA: TGTGCCAGCAGAACCCAGGGGGTATCTGGAAACACCATATATTTT
CDR3 length: 16; V gene: TRBV3-1/TRBV3-2; clone size: .; D gene: .; J gene: TRBJ2-5; CDR3 protein: CASSQEMGAYQETQYF; CDR3 DNA: TGTGCCAGCAGCCAAGAAATGGGGGCCTACCAAGAGACCCAGTACTTC
CDR3 length: 17; V gene: TRBV19; clone size: once; D gene: .; J gene: TRBJ1-5; CDR3 protein: CASSLDREVYSNQPQHF; CDR3 DNA: TGTGCCAGTAGCCTGGACAGAGAGGTCTATAGCAATCAGCCCCAGCATTTT
CDR3 length: 13; V gene: TRBV28; clone size: .; D gene: TRBD1; J gene: TRBJ1-5; CDR3 protein: CATRDREVQPQHF; CDR3 DNA: TGTGCCACCCGAGACAGGGAGGTTCAGCCCCAGCATTTT
CDR3 length: 15; V gene: TRBV2; clone size: once; D gene: TRBD2; J gene: TRBJ2-5; CDR3 protein: CASNALAGGGETQYF; CDR3 DNA: TGTGCCAGCAACGCACTAGCGGGGGGCGGCGAGACCCAGTACTTC
CDR3 length: 17; V gene: TRBV4-1; clone size: .; D gene: .; J gene: TRBJ2-1; CDR3 protein: CASSQAAADLTYNEQFF; CDR3 DNA: TGCGCCAGCAGCCAAGCTGCTGCAGACTTAACCTACAATGAGCAGTTCTTC
CDR3 length: 15; V gene: TRBV5-6; clone size: few; D gene: .; J gene: TRBJ1-1; CDR3 protein: CASSLGRERNTEAFF; CDR3 DNA: TGTGCCAGCAGCTTGGGACGGGAAAGGAACACTGAAGCTTTCTTT
CDR3 length: 20; V gene: TRBV14; clone size: .; D gene: TRBD2; J gene: TRBJ2-3; CDR3 protein: CASSQEASGGANFITDTQYF; CDR3 DNA: TGTGCCAGCAGCCAAGAAGCTAGCGGGGGGGCCAATTTCATCACAGATACGCAGTATTTT
CDR3 length: 16; V gene: TRBV28; clone size: .; D gene: TRBD2; J gene: TRBJ2-1; CDR3 protein: CASRLMTSGGTNEQFF; CDR3 DNA: TGTGCCAGCAGGCTGATGACTAGCGGGGGGACCAATGAGCAGTTCTTC
CDR3 length: 14; V gene: TRBV14; clone size: .; D gene: .; J gene: TRBJ2-7; CDR3 protein: CASSHQGRTYEQYF; CDR3 DNA: TGTGCCAGCAGCCACCAGGGGCGAACCTACGAGCAGTACTTC
CDR3 length: 15; V gene: TRBV6-5; clone size: .; D gene: TRBD2; J gene: TRBJ2-3; CDR3 protein: CASRLAGGPTDTQYF; CDR3 DNA: TGTGCCAGCCGACTAGCGGGGGGGCCCACAGATACGCAGTATTTT
CDR3 length: 17; V gene: TRBV18; clone size: .; D gene: TRBD1; J gene: TRBJ2-2; CDR3 protein: CASSPDRRTGGTGELFF; CDR3 DNA: TGTGCCAGCTCACCGGACCGAAGGACAGGGGGAACCGGGGAGCTGTTTTTT
CDR3 length: 16; V gene: TRBV5-3; clone size: .; D gene: .; J gene: TRBJ2-2; CDR3 protein: CARSLKDGGAAGELFF; CDR3 DNA: TGTGCCAGAAGCTTGAAAGATGGGGGGGCGGCCGGGGAGCTGTTTTTT
CDR3 length: 16; V gene: TRBV7-9; clone size: once; D gene: TRBD1; J gene: TRBJ1-2; CDR3 protein: CASSLAPYRGGGGYTF; CDR3 DNA: TGTGCCAGCAGCTTAGCTCCCTACAGGGGCGGTGGTGGCTACACCTTC
CDR3 length: 16; V gene: TRBV27; clone size: .; D gene: TRBD1; J gene: TRBJ1-5; CDR3 protein: CASSSTGGPSNQPQHF; CDR3 DNA: TGTGCCAGCAGTTCTACAGGGGGTCCTTCAAATCAGCCCCAGCATTTT
CDR3 length: 15; V gene: TRBV3-1/TRBV3-2; clone size: few; D gene: .; J gene: TRBJ1-6; CDR3 protein: CASSQGATINSPLHF; CDR3 DNA: TGTGCCAGCAGCCAGGGGGCAACGATAAATTCACCCCTCCACTTT
CDR3 length: 15; V gene: TRBV5-4; clone size: .; D gene: .; J gene: TRBJ1-2; CDR3 protein: CASSLSGSGLYGYTF; CDR3 DNA: TGTGCCAGCAGCTTGTCGGGGTCAGGTCTTTATGGCTACACCTTC
CDR3 length: 13; V gene: TRBV18; clone size: .; D gene: .; J gene: TRBJ1-1; CDR3 protein: CASSPLQDTEAFF; CDR3 DNA: TGTGCCAGCTCACCATTACAGGACACTGAAGCTTTCTTT
CDR3 length: 15; V gene: TRBV28; clone size: .; D gene: .; J gene: TRBJ1-3; CDR3 protein: CASRPPTGSGNTIYF; CDR3 DNA: TGTGCCAGCAGACCCCCGACAGGCTCTGGAAACACCATATATTTT
CDR3 length: 14; V gene: TRBV19; clone size: few; D gene: .; J gene: TRBJ1-3; CDR3 protein: CASNPQGTGNTIYF; CDR3 DNA: TGTGCCAGTAATCCGCAGGGGACTGGAAACACCATATATTTT
CDR3 length: 13; V gene: TRBV4-1; clone size: .; D gene: .; J gene: TRBJ2-1; CDR3 protein: CASSQRDRSEQFF; CDR3 DNA: TGCGCCAGCAGCCAAAGAGACAGGTCAGAGCAGTTCTTC
CDR3 length: 15; V gene: TRBV11-2; clone size: once; D gene: TRBD2; J gene: TRBJ2-7; CDR3 protein: CASSTRTSGGYEQYF; CDR3 DNA: TGTGCCAGCAGCACCCGGACTAGCGGGGGTTACGAGCAGTACTTC
CDR3 length: 14; V gene: TRBV11-2; clone size: .; D gene: .; J gene: TRBJ1-4; CDR3 protein: CASSLVRTNEKLFF; CDR3 DNA: TGTGCCAGCAGCTTAGTCAGGACTAATGAAAAACTGTTTTTT
CDR3 length: 13; V gene: TRBV19; clone size: .; D gene: TRBD1; J gene: TRBJ2-7; CDR3 protein: CASSGFRGSEQYF; CDR3 DNA: TGTGCCAGTTCAGGCTTCAGGGGGTCTGAGCAGTACTTC
CDR3 length: 14; V gene: TRBV5-1; clone size: .; D gene: TRBD1; J gene: TRBJ2-7; CDR3 protein: CASSRGTAVYEQYF; CDR3 DNA: TGCGCCAGCAGCCGAGGGACAGCGGTTTACGAGCAGTACTTC
CDR3 length: 17; V gene: TRBV7-2; clone size: .; D gene: TRBD1; J gene: TRBJ1-1; CDR3 protein: CASSPTQGARVFTEAFF; CDR3 DNA: TGTGCCAGCAGCCCAACCCAGGGGGCGCGAGTTTTCACTGAAGCTTTCTTT
CDR3 length: 15; V gene: TRBV11-2; clone size: .; D gene: .; J gene: TRBJ1-4; CDR3 protein: CASSLGGLANEKLFF; CDR3 DNA: TGTGCCAGCAGCTTAGGCGGTTTGGCTAATGAAAAACTGTTTTTT
CDR3 length: 15; V gene: TRBV15; clone size: .; D gene: .; J gene: TRBJ2-3; CDR3 protein: CATSNPGGSTDTQYF; CDR3 DNA: TGTGCCACCAGCAATCCCGGGGGAAGCACAGATACGCAGTATTTT
CDR3 length: 15; V gene: TRBV5-1; clone size: .; D gene: .; J gene: TRBJ1-1; CDR3 protein: CASSLGPRGETEAFF; CDR3 DNA: TGCGCCAGCAGCTTGGGGCCTAGGGGCGAGACTGAAGCTTTCTTT
CDR3 length: 14; V gene: TRBV7-8; clone size: .; D gene: TRBD1; J gene: TRBJ1-1; CDR3 protein: CASSAHRGLGEAFF; CDR3 DNA: TGTGCCAGCAGCGCGCACAGGGGGCTGGGGGAAGCTTTCTTT
CDR3 length: 14; V gene: TRBV5-6; clone size: .; D gene: .; J gene: TRBJ1-5; CDR3 protein: CASRRTGSNQPQHF; CDR3 DNA: TGTGCCAGCAGACGGACGGGATCTAATCAGCCCCAGCATTTT
CDR3 length: 13; V gene: TRBV13; clone size: .; D gene: .; J gene: TRBJ2-3; CDR3 protein: CASSPQGADTQYF; CDR3 DNA: TGTGCCAGCAGCCCCCAGGGTGCAGATACGCAGTATTTT
CDR3 length: 17; V gene: TRBV7-9; clone size: .; D gene: TRBD2; J gene: TRBJ2-3; CDR3 protein: CASSSPRGDLAGDTQYF; CDR3 DNA: TGTGCCAGCAGCTCCCCTCGGGGAGATCTAGCGGGGGATACGCAGTATTTT
CDR3 length: 14; V gene: TRBV19; clone size: .; D gene: TRBD1; J gene: TRBJ1-1; CDR3 protein: CASSIARGETEAFF; CDR3 DNA: TGTGCCAGTAGTATAGCCAGGGGGGAAACTGAAGCTTTCTTT
CDR3 length: 13; V gene: TRBV4-1; clone size: .; D gene: TRBD1; J gene: TRBJ1-2; CDR3 protein: CASSPGQSYGYTF; CDR3 DNA: TGCGCCAGCAGCCCGGGACAGTCCTATGGCTACACCTTC
CDR3 length: 15; V gene: TRBV19; clone size: .; D gene: .; J gene: TRBJ2-5; CDR3 protein: CASSARDGQLETQYF; CDR3 DNA: TGTGCCAGTAGCGCACGGGACGGACAGTTGGAGACCCAGTACTTC
CDR3 length: 15; V gene: TRBV27; clone size: .; D gene: TRBD2; J gene: TRBJ2-1; CDR3 protein: CASSLSTSGYNEQFF; CDR3 DNA: TGTGCCAGCAGCCTTTCAACTAGCGGCTACAATGAGCAGTTCTTC
CDR3 length: 13; V gene: TRBV25-1; clone size: .; D gene: TRBD1; J gene: TRBJ1-2; CDR3 protein: CASRGPGQYGYTF; CDR3 DNA: TGTGCCAGCAGGGGACCGGGACAGTATGGCTACACCTTC
CDR3 length: 13; V gene: TRBV28; clone size: .; D gene: TRBD2; J gene: TRBJ2-5; CDR3 protein: CASSFGGEETQYF; CDR3 DNA: TGTGCCAGCAGTTTTGGGGGGGAGGAGACCCAGTACTTC